The 4 T cell receptor beta chains below come from one sample, sequenced in a study of blood T cell repertoires in COVID-19. Profiling relied on immunoSEQ multiplex PCR, and the TCRdb table lists in-frame clones only, not all of them. The sample consists of about 210,000 clones, approximately 82% of them appearing once. The material sequenced was peripheral blood. The receptors shown here come from a man in his fifties or sixties with active or convalescent COVID-19.

The chain links TRBV19 to TRBJ1-2; 7 bases match TRBD1. The CDR3 is 11 amino acids. Germline V CDR1 and CDR2: LNHDA, SQIVND (reference sequence). The CDR3 here is CASTGNYGYTF. The CDR3 nucleotides read TGTGCTTCGACAGGGAACTATGGCTACACCTTC.

In this sample, this clone turned up a few times. The chain joins TRBV28 to TRBJ2-7; 11 positions agree with TRBD1. This CDR3 region has 16 residues. Germline V gene lookup returns CDR1 MDHEN and CDR2 SYDVKM. J gave up 5 bases and V 5 bases, and 11 bases lay outside the gene matches. The CDR3 sequence is CASSPDLGQGGNEQYF. The DNA of the CDR3 is TGTGCCAGCAGTCCCGACCTGGGACAGGGGGGAAACGAGCAGTACTTC.

The sample holds a few counts of this clone. The chain links TRBV5-1 to TRBJ2-3; 7 nucleotides line up with TRBD1. Per germline, CDR1 SGHRS and CDR2 YFSETQ. V lost 5 bases to trimming and J lost 6 bases; unmatched junction nucleotides: 9. The CDR3 length is 14 residues. CDR3 residues: CASSRYTGEDTQYF. The DNA for the CDR3 is TGCGCCAGCAGTCGATATACAGGGGAGGATACGCAGTATTTT.

The chain is built from TRBV13 and TRBJ1-1; TRBD1 matches 12 bases. The CDR3 totals 14 residues. J was trimmed by 10 bases and V by 5 bases; bases with no gene match: 8. Germline V CDR1 and CDR2: PRHDT, FYEKMQ (reference sequence). In DNA, the CDR3 is TGTGCCAGCAGCCCTGATGGGACAGGGGGCATAGCTTTCTTT. Translated: CASSPDGTGGIAFF.